This T cell receptor beta chain was retrieved from a study of T cell repertoires in cytomegalovirus infection. TCRdb independently ran MiXCR on the reads; one entry per CDR3 protein. The profile shows a few hundred thousand distinct CDR3 sequences, about 30% of them singletons. Findings of the study overall: Identification of carriers of CMV plus the relevant HLA was achieved through cumulative public TCR beta family frequency.

Germline V gene sequence: CDR1 SGHTA, CDR2 FQGNSA. Trimming left V 1 base short and J 2 bases short, with 9 bases between. The CDR3 consists of 15 residues. This clonotype was counted many times. Antigen unknown. V is TRBV7-2 and J is TRBJ1-5; tentatively, D is TRBD1 (5 bases). The receptor was isolated from a human donor in good health (CMV status not recorded). Some clones in this sample may be carry-over from other donors' samples. The specimen was PBMCs. The CDR3 is CASSLVGGGNQPQHF. The CDR3, as DNA: TGTGCCAGCAGCTTAGTCGGGGGGGGCAATCAGCCCCAGCATTTT.